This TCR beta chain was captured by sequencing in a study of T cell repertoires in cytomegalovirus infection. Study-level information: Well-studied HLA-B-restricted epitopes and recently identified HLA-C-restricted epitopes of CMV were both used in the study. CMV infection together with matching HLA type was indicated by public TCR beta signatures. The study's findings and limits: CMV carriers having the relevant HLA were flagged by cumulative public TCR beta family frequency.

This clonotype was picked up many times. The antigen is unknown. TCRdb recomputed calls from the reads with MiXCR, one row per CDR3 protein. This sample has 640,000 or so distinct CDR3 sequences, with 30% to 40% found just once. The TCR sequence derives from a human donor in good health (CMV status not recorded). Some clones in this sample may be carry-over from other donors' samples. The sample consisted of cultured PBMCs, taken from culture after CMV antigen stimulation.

CDR3: CASSPDRIAKNIQYF. CDR3 bases: TGTGCCAGCAGCCCAGACAGGATAGCCAAAAACATTCAGTACTTC. The V call is TRBV7-8, the J call TRBJ2-4, with D perhaps matching TRBD1 (6 bases). This CDR3 is built from 15 residues. Germline V gives CDR1 SGHVS, CDR2 FQNEAQ. Trimming took off 5 bases at V and 0 bases at J, with 11 bases between the two ends.